These T cell receptor beta chains were read from a single sample in a study of T cell repertoires in cytomegalovirus infection. MiXCR was run by TCRdb on the reads, yielding one entry per CDR3 protein. The sample shows under 300,000 distinct CDR3 sequences, roughly an eighth of them seen only once. The specimen sequenced was PBMCs. The origin of the receptors is a human donor in good health (CMV status not recorded). Some clones in this sample may be carry-over from other donors' samples. The CDR3 runs from the conserved cysteine through the conserved F or W. A D gene is named only where the DNA matches it firmly. Some rows have no size entry. The others give once, few or many, or a class for an expanded clone.

size,V,D,J,DNA,CDR3
NA,TRBV5-1,NA,TRBJ1-1,TGCGCCAGCAGCTTCGGGCAGCCTTCTGAAGCTTTCTTT,CASSFGQPSEAFF
NA,TRBV15,TRBD2,TRBJ2-2,TGTGCCACCAGCCGTCGGGTAGCGGGGGAAACCGGGGAGCTGTTTTTT,CATSRRVAGETGELFF
NA,TRBV9,NA,TRBJ1-2,TGTGCCAGCAGCCCCTCCGGCGGGCTCAAGTTTGAGGTCCACTATGGCTACACCTTC,CASSPSGGLKFEVHYGYTF
many,TRBV6-5,TRBD2,TRBJ2-5,TGTGCCAGCAGTACCCCTAGCGGGAGAGTCGAGACCCAGTACTTC,CASSTPSGRVETQYF
NA,TRBV19,NA,TRBJ2-6,TGTGCCAGTAGTTCCAGTCCGCCGGCCGCCAACGTCCTGACTTTC,CASSSSPPAANVLTF
NA,TRBV11-2,NA,TRBJ2-6,TGTGCCAGCAGCTTATTTGGGTTTGGGGCCAACGTCCTGACTTTC,CASSLFGFGANVLTF
NA,TRBV29-1,NA,TRBJ1-2,TGCAGCGTTGAAGATCGGGGCAGCTATGGCTACACCTTC,CSVEDRGSYGYTF
few,TRBV6-5,NA,TRBJ2-3,TGTGCCAGCAGTTACCGCGACACCAGCACAGATACGCAGTATTTT,CASSYRDTSTDTQYF
NA,TRBV25-1,NA,TRBJ1-4,TGTGCCAGCAGCCCCATCGGACAAGGGGAGGAAAAACTGTTTTTT,CASSPIGQGEEKLFF
many,TRBV10-3,TRBD2,TRBJ2-5,TGTGCCATCAGTGGATCGGCTAGCGGGACGCAAGAGACCCAGTACTTC,CAISGSASGTQETQYF
many,TRBV28,NA,TRBJ1-2,TGTGCCAGCAGTTCACAACGGACGGCCCATGGCTACACCTTC,CASSSQRTAHGYTF
once,TRBV28,NA,TRBJ1-1,TGTGCCAGCAGTTTAGGGACGCTTCACACTGAAGCTTTCTTT,CASSLGTLHTEAFF
NA,TRBV20-1,NA,TRBJ2-3,TGCAGTGCAAGGGGGGAAGATACGCAGTATTTT,CSARGEDTQYF
few,TRBV5-1,TRBD1,TRBJ2-3,TGCGCCAGCAGCTTCGGGGGGACAGGGCCAGATACGCAGTATTTT,CASSFGGTGPDTQYF
many,TRBV6-1,TRBD2,TRBJ2-2,TGTGCCAGCAAGGGAGGGCGGGAAGGTACCGGGGAGCTGTTTTTT,CASKGGREGTGELFF
many,TRBV7-2,TRBD2,TRBJ2-7,TGTGCCAGCAGCCCATCTAGCGGGGACTCCTACGAGCAGTACTTC,CASSPSSGDSYEQYF
NA,TRBV11-2,NA,TRBJ2-2,TGTGCCAGCAGCCCAGGACTACTCACCGGGGAGCTGTTTTTT,CASSPGLLTGELFF
few,TRBV30,NA,TRBJ2-5,TGTGCCTGGAGAAGAGGGGAGAAGACCCAGTACTTC,CAWRRGEKTQYF
many,TRBV7-2,NA,TRBJ1-3,TGTGCCAGCAGCTCCTTCCCTGCGACTGGAAACACCATATATTTT,CASSSFPATGNTIYF
many,TRBV28,NA,TRBJ2-1,TGTGCCAGCAGTCCGCCAGCGGACAATGAGCAGTTCTTC,CASSPPADNEQFF